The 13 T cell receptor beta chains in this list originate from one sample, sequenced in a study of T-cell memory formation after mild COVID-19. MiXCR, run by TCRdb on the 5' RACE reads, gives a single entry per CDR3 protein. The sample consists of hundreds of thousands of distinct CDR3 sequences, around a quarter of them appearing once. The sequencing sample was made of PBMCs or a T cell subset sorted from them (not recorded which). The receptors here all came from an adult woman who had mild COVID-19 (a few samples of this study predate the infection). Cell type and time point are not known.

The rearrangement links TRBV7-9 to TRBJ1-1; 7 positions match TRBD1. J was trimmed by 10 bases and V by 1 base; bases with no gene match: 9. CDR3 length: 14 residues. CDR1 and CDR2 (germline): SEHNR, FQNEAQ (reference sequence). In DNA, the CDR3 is TGTGCCAGCAGCTTAGTGGTCGACAGGGTTGGAGCTTTCTTT. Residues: CASSLVVDRVGAFF.

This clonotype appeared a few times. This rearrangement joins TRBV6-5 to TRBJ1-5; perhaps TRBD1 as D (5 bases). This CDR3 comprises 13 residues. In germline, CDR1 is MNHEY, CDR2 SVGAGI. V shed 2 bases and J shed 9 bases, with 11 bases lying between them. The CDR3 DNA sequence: TGTGCCAGCAGTTACGGGGGATTCGGGCCCCAGCATTTT. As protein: CASSYGGFGPQHF.

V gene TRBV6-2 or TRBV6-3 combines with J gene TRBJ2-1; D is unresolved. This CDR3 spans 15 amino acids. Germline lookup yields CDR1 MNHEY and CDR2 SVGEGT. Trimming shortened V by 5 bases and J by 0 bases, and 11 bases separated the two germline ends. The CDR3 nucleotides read TGTGCCAGCAGTAGTACTTGGGGCTCCTACAATGAGCAGTTCTTC. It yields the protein CASSSTWGSYNEQFF.

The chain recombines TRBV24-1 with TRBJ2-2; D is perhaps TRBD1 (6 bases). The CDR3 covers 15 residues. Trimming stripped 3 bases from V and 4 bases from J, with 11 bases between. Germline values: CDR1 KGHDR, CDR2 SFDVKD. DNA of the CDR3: TGTGCCACCAGTGATAACAGGGCGGGCACCGGGGAGCTGTTTTTT. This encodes CATSDNRAGTGELFF.

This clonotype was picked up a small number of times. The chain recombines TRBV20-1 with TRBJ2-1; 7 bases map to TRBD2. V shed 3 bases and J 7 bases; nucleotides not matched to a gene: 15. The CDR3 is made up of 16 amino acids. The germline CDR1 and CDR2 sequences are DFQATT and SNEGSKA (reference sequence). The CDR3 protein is CSASRGRAGLGNEQFF. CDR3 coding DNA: TGCAGTGCTAGTCGGGGGAGGGCCGGTTTGGGAAATGAGCAGTTCTTC.

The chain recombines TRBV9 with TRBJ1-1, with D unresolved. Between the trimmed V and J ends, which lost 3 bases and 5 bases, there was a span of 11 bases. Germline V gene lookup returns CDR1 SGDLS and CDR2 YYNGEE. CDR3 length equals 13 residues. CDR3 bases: TGTGCCAGCAGCGATGGGTATGGGACTGAAGCTTTCTTT. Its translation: CASSDGYGTEAFF.

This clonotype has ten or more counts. The CDR3 coding sequence is TGTGCCAGCAGCTTACTGGGACAGGGATACAATGAGCAGTTCTTC. Translation gives CASSLLGQGYNEQFF. V and J are TRBV7-3 and TRBJ2-1; 9 nucleotides match TRBD1. The germline CDR1 and CDR2 sequences are SGHTA and FQGTGA. CDR3 length: 15 residues. J lost 4 bases, V lost 2 bases, and 3 bases had no gene match. The full variable domain, completed using reference TRBV7-3 and TRBJ2-1, is GAGVSQTPSNKVTEKGKYVELRCDPISGHTALYWYRQSLGQGPEFLIYFQGTGAADDSGLPNDRFFAVRPEGSVSTLKIQRTERGDSAVYLCASSLLGQGYNEQFFGPGTRLTVL.

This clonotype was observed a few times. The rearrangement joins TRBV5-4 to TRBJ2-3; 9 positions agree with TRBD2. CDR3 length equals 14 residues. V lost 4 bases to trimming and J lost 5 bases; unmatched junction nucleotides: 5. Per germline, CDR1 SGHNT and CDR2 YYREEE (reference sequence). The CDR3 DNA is TGTGCCAGCAGCGGGGGACTAGCCGAAGATACGCAGTATTTT. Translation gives CASSGGLAEDTQYF.

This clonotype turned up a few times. CDR3 nucleotide sequence: TGTGCCAGCAGCTTAGTTCCCGGGGCCAACACTGAAGCTTTCTTT. Translation: CASSLVPGANTEAFF. The gene calls are TRBV7-2 and TRBJ1-1; D perhaps matches TRBD1 (5 bases). The CDR3 sequence is 15 residues long. The germline V gene encodes CDR1 SGHTA and CDR2 FQGNSA. V was pared by 1 base and J by 2 bases, with 11 bases between.

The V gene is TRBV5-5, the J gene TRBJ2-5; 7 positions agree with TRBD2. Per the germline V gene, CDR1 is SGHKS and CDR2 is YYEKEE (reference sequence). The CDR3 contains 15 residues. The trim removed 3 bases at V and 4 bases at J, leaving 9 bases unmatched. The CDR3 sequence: CASSSSPWGGETQYF. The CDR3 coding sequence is TGTGCCAGCAGCTCCTCCCCCTGGGGGGGAGAGACCCAGTACTTC.

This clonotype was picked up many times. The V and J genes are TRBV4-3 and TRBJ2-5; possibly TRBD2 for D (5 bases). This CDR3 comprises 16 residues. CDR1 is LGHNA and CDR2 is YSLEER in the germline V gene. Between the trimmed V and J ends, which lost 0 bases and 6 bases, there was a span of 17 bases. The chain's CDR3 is CASSQERLIMGKTQYF. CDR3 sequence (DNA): TGCGCCAGCAGCCAAGAGAGACTAATAATGGGAAAGACCCAGTACTTC.

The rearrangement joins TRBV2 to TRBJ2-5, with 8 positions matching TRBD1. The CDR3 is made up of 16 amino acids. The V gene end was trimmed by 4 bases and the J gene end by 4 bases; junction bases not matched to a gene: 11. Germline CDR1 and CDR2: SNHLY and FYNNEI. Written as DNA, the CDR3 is TGTGCCAGCAGTGCCTTCAACATAGACAGGGGAGAGACCCAGTACTTC. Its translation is CASSAFNIDRGETQYF.

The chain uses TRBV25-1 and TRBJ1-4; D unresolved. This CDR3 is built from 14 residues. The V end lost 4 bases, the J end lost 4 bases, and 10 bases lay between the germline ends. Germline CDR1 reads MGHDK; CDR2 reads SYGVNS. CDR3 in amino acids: CASSVSVINEKLFF. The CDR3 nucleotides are TGTGCCAGCAGTGTTTCCGTGATTAATGAAAAACTGTTTTTT. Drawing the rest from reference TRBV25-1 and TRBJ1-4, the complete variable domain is EADIYQTPRYLVIGTGKKITLECSQTMGHDKMYWYQQDPGMELHLIHYSYGVNSTEKGDLSSESTVSRIRTEHFPLTLESARPSHTSQYLCASSVSVINEKLFFGSGTQLSVL.